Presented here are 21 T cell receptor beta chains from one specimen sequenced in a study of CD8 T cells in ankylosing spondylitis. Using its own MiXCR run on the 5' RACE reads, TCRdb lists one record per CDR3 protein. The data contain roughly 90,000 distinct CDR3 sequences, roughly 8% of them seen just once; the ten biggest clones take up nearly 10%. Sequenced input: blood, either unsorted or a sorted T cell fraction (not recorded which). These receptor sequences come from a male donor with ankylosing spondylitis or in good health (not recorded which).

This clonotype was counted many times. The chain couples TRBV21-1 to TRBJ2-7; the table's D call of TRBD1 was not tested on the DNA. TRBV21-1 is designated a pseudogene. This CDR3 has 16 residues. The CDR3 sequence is CASSLNPGSAPYEQYF. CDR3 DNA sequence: TGTGCCAGCAGTTTAAATCCCGGGTCCGCTCCCTACGAGCAGTACTTC.

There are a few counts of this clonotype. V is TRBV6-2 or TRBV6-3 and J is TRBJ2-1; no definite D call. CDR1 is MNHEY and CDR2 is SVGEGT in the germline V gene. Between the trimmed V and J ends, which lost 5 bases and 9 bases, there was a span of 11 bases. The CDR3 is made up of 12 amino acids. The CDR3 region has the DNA TGTGCCAGCAGTAGGGTCAAGCTTGAGCAGTTCTTC. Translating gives CASSRVKLEQFF.

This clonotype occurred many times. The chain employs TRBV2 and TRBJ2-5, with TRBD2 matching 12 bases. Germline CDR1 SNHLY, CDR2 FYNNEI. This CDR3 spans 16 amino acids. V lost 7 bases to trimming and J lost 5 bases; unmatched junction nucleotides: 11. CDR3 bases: TGTGCCAGCATGAATCCTAGCGGGAGGGCCTTTGAGACCCAGTACTTC. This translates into CASMNPSGRAFETQYF.

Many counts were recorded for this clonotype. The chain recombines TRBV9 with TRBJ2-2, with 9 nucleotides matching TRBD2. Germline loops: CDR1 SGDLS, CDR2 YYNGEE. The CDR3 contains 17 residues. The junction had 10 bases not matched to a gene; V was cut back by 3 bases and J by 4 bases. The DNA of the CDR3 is TGTGCCAGCAGCGCGGGCACTAGCGGGTGGGGCACCGGGGAGCTGTTTTTT. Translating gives CASSAGTSGWGTGELFF.

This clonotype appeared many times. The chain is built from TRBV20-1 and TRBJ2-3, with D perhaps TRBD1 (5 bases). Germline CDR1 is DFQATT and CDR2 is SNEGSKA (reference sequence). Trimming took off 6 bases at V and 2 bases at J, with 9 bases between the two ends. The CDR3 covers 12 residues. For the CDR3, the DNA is TGCAGTGCCAGACAGTACACAGATACGCAGTATTTT. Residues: CSARQYTDTQYF.

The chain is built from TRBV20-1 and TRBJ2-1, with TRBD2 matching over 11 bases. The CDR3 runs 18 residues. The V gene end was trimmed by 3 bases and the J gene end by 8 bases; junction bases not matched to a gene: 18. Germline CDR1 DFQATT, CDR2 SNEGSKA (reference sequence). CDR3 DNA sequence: TGCAGTGCTAGTCTCTCCGGTATAGCGGGGGGGCCGGGAGATGAGCAGTTCTTC. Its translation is CSASLSGIAGGPGDEQFF.

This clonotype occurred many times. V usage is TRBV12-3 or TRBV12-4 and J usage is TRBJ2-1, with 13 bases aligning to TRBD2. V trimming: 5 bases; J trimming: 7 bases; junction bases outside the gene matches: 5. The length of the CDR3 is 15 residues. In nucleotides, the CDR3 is TGTGCCAGCAGTCACACTAGCGGGAGGGCAAATGAGCAGTTCTTC. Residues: CASSHTSGRANEQFF.

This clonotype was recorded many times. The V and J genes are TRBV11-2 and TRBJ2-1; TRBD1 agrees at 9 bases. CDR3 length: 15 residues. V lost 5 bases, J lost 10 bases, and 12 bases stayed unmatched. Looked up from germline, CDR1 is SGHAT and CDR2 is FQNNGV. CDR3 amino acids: CASSPGQGSVREQFF. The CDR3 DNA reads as TGTGCCAGCAGCCCCGGACAGGGGAGCGTAAGGGAGCAGTTCTTC.

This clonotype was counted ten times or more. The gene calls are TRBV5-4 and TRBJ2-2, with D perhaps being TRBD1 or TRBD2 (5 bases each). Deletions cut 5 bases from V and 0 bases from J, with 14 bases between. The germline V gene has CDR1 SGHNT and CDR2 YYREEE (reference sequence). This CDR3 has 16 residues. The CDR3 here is CASRAGAPSNTGELFF. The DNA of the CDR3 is TGTGCCAGCAGGGCCGGGGCCCCTTCGAACACCGGGGAGCTGTTTTTT.

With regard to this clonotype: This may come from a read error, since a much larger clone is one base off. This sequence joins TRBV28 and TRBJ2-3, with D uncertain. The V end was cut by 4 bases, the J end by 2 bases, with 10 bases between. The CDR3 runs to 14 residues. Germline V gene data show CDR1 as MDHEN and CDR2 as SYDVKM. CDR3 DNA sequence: TGTGCCAGCAGTTCGAACAGCCCCACAGATACGCAGTATTTT. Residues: CASSSNSPTDTQYF. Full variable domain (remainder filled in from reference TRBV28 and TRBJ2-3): DVKVTQSSRYLVKRTGEKVFLECVQDMDHENMFWYRQDPGLGLRLIYFSYDVKMKEKGDIPEGYSVSREKKERFSLILESASTNQTSMYLCASSSNSPTDTQYFGPGTRLTVL.

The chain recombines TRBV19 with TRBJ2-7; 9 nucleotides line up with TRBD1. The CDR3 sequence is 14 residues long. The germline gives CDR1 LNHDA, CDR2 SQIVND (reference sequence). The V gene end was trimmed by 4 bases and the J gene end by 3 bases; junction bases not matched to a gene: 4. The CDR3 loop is CASSTGTGIYEQYF. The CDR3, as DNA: TGTGCCAGTAGTACCGGGACAGGGATCTACGAGCAGTACTTC. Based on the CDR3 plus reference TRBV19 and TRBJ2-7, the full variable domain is DGGITQSPKYLFRKEGQNVTLSCEQNLNHDAMYWYRQDPGQGLRLIYYSQIVNDFQKGDIAEGYSVSREKKESFPLTVTSAQKNPTAFYLCASSTGTGIYEQYFGPGTRLTVT.

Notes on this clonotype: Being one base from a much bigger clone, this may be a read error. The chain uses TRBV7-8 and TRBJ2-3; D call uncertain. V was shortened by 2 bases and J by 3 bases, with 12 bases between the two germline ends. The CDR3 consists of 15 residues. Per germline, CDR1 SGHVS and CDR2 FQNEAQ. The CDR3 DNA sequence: TGTGCCAGCAGCTTATTGCGTAGTATGACAGATACGCAGTATTTT. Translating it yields CASSLLRSMTDTQYF.

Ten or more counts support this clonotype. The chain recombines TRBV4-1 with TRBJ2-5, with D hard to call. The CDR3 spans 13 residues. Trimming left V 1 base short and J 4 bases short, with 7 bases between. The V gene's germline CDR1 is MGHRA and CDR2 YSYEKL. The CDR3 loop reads CASSQGTPETQYF. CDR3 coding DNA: TGCGCCAGCAGCCAAGGGACGCCAGAGACCCAGTACTTC.

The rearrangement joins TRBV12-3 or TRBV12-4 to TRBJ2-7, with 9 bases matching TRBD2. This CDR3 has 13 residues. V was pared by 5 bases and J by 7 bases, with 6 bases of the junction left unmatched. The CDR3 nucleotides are TGTGCCAGCAGTCCCCCGACTAGCGGTGAGCAGTACTTC. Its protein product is CASSPPTSGEQYF.

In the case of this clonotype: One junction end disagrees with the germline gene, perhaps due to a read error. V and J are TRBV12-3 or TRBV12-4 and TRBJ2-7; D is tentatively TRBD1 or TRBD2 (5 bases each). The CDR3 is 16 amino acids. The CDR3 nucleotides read TGTACCAGCAGCCCTGATAGGGACGTCAGTTTGGGCGAGCAGTACTTC. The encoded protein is CTSSPDRDVSLGEQYF.

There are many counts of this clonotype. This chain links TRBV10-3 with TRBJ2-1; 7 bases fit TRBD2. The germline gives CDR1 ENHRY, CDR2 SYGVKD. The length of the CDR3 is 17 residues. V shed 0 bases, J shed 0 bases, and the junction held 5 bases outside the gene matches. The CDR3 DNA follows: TGTGCCATCAGTGAGTCGGGGGGGTCGGGCTCCTACAATGAGCAGTTCTTC. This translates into CAISESGGSGSYNEQFF.

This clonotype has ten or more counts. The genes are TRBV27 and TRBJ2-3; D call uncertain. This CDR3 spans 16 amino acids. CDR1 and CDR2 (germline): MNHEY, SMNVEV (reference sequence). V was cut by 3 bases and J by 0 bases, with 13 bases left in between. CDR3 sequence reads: CASSFAHRPSTDTQYF. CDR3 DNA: TGTGCCAGCAGTTTCGCGCACAGACCTAGCACAGATACGCAGTATTTT.

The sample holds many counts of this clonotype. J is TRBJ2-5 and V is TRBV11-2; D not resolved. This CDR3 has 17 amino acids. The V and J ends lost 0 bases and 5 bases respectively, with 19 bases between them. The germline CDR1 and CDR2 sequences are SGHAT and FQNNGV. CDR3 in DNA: TGTGCCAGCAGCTTAGATTGGATTATCGACATTAGGGAGACCCAGTACTTC. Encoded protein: CASSLDWIIDIRETQYF.

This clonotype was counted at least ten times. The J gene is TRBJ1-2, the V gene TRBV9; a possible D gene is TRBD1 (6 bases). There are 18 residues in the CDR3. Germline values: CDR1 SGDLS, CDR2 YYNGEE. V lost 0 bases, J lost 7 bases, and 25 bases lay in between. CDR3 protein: CASSVGFLGGAFTAGYTF. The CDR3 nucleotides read TGTGCCAGCAGCGTAGGTTTCTTGGGGGGGGCGTTTACCGCTGGCTACACCTTC.

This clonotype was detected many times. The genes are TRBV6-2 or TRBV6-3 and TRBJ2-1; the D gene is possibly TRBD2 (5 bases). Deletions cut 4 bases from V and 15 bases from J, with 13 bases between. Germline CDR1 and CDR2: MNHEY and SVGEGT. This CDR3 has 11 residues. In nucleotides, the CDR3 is TGTGCCAGCAGTTTTTGGGGAGATCGGTTCTTC. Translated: CASSFWGDRFF.

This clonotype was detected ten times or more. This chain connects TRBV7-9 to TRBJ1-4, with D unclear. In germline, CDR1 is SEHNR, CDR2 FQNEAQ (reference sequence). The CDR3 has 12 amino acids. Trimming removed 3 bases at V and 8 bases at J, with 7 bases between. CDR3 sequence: CASSLDGEKLFF. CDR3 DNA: TGTGCCAGCAGCTTGGATGGAGAAAAACTGTTTTTT.